This entry is about one TCR beta chain. No antigen is known for it. The data were obtained in a study of cytotoxic CD8 clonotypes in ibrutinib-treated CLL. Points from the study as a whole: Elevated clonality accompanied ibrutinib response, with a return toward baseline values at progression.

Here immunoSEQ multiplex PCR was the method, and the copy in TCRdb shows in-frame clones only, minus some. The data contain 100,000 to 150,000 clones, 70% to 90% of them singletons. V was pared by 3 bases and J by 7 bases, with 19 bases between. This CDR3 has 16 residues. Germline assignment: CDR1 MNHEY and CDR2 SMNVEV (reference sequence). The J gene is TRBJ2-1, the V gene TRBV27; D is uncertain. The sequencing used PBMCs, collected after 24 months of ibrutinib treatment. The sequence came from a human donor with chronic lymphocytic leukemia. The CDR3 DNA reads as TGTGCCAGCAGTTTTAGTTGGGGTTCCGATGGTAATGAGCAGTTCTTC. Its translation: CASSFSWGSDGNEQFF.